Shown below are 9 T cell receptor beta chains from a single sample sequenced in a study of T-cell memory formation after mild COVID-19. From the 5' RACE reads, TCRdb called clonotypes with MiXCR, one entry per CDR3 protein. The table lists roughly 450,000 distinct CDR3 sequences, approximately 18% of them singletons. The sequenced sample was PBMCs or a T cell subset sorted from them (not recorded which). The receptors stem from a man aged 18 to 35 who had mild COVID-19 (a few samples of this study predate the infection). Cell type and time point are not known.

This clonotype occurred many times. The V gene is TRBV29-1, the J gene TRBJ1-1, with D perhaps matching TRBD1 (6 bases). Germline CDR1 is SQVTM and CDR2 is ANQGSEA. V dropped 4 bases and J dropped 0 bases, with 12 bases sitting between them. The CDR3 totals 14 residues. The DNA of the CDR3 is TGCAGCGTTGTAAGAGGGGGGGTGAACACTGAAGCTTTCTTT. Its translation: CSVVRGGVNTEAFF.

This clonotype has more than one count but fewer than ten. The V and J genes are TRBV7-3 and TRBJ2-3, with D perhaps matching TRBD1 (6 bases). Germline lookup yields CDR1 SGHTA and CDR2 FQGTGA. The V end was cut by 5 bases, the J end by 5 bases, with 11 bases between. This CDR3 contains 13 residues. Written as DNA, the CDR3 is TGTGCCAGCAGCCCAGGGGCGGTAGATACGCAGTATTTT. It encodes CASSPGAVDTQYF.

V gene TRBV20-1 combines with J gene TRBJ1-6; D is unclear. The CDR3 loop spans 16 amino acids. V was cut by 2 bases and J by 0 bases, with 11 bases left in between. Germline-derived CDR1 and CDR2 are DFQATT and SNEGSKA (reference sequence). CDR3 residues: CSARRRRSSYNSPLHF. In DNA, the CDR3 is TGCAGTGCTAGAAGGAGACGGAGCTCCTATAATTCACCCCTCCACTTT.

This clonotype has more than one count but fewer than ten. The chain is built from TRBV11-2 and TRBJ2-6; a possible D gene is TRBD1 (6 bases). The CDR3 is 18 residues long. Trimming cost V 5 bases and J 0 bases, with 17 bases left between them. Germline assignment: CDR1 SGHAT and CDR2 FQNNGV. The DNA for the CDR3 is TGTGCCAGCAGCCGACAGGCTACTCCAAGCTCTGGGGCCAACGTCCTGACTTTC. This encodes CASSRQATPSSGANVLTF.

This chain joins TRBV21-1 and TRBJ2-1; the D call TRBD1 from the table was never checked on the DNA. TRBV21-1 is a documented pseudogene. This CDR3 is built from 15 residues. The CDR3 DNA reads as TGTGCCAGCAGCTTTCGGGGGGACAACTACAATGAGCAGTTCTTC. Translating it yields CASSFRGDNYNEQFF.

This clonotype has a single count. This rearrangement joins TRBV6-4 to TRBJ1-1; D may be TRBD1 (5 bases). CDR1 is MRHNA and CDR2 is SNTAGT in the germline V gene. Between the trimmed V and J ends, which lost 11 bases and 3 bases, there was a span of 10 bases. The CDR3 loop spans 11 amino acids. The DNA for the CDR3 is TGTGCCCGATGGGGGGACACTGAAGCTTTCTTT. It translates to CARWGDTEAFF.

In DNA form, the CDR3 reads TGTGCCAGCGGTCCAGGCGAAACTAACTATGGCTACACCTTC. Protein: CASGPGETNYGYTF. The rearrangement links TRBV2 to TRBJ1-2; D not certain. V was cut by 8 bases and J by 0 bases, with 13 bases left in between. Germline values: CDR1 SNHLY, CDR2 FYNNEI. CDR3 length equals 14 residues.

This clonotype has only a few counts. The rearrangement uses TRBV28 and TRBJ2-3; maybe TRBD2 (6 bases). Germline-derived CDR1 and CDR2 are MDHEN and SYDVKM. Trimming removed 11 bases at V and 4 bases at J, with 19 bases between. There are 14 residues in the CDR3. The CDR3 DNA sequence: TGTGCCCACCGTCAGTCTGGCGGGGCAGATACGCAGTATTTT. It yields the protein CAHRQSGGADTQYF.

V is TRBV4-2 and J is TRBJ2-7, with 8 bases aligning to TRBD2. This CDR3 has 13 amino acids. Looked up from germline, CDR1 is LGHNA and CDR2 is YNFKEQ. The chain's CDR3 is CASSPLLAGGKHV. CDR3 sequence (DNA): TGTGCCAGCAGCCCTCTGTTGGCGGGGGGAAAGCACGTC.